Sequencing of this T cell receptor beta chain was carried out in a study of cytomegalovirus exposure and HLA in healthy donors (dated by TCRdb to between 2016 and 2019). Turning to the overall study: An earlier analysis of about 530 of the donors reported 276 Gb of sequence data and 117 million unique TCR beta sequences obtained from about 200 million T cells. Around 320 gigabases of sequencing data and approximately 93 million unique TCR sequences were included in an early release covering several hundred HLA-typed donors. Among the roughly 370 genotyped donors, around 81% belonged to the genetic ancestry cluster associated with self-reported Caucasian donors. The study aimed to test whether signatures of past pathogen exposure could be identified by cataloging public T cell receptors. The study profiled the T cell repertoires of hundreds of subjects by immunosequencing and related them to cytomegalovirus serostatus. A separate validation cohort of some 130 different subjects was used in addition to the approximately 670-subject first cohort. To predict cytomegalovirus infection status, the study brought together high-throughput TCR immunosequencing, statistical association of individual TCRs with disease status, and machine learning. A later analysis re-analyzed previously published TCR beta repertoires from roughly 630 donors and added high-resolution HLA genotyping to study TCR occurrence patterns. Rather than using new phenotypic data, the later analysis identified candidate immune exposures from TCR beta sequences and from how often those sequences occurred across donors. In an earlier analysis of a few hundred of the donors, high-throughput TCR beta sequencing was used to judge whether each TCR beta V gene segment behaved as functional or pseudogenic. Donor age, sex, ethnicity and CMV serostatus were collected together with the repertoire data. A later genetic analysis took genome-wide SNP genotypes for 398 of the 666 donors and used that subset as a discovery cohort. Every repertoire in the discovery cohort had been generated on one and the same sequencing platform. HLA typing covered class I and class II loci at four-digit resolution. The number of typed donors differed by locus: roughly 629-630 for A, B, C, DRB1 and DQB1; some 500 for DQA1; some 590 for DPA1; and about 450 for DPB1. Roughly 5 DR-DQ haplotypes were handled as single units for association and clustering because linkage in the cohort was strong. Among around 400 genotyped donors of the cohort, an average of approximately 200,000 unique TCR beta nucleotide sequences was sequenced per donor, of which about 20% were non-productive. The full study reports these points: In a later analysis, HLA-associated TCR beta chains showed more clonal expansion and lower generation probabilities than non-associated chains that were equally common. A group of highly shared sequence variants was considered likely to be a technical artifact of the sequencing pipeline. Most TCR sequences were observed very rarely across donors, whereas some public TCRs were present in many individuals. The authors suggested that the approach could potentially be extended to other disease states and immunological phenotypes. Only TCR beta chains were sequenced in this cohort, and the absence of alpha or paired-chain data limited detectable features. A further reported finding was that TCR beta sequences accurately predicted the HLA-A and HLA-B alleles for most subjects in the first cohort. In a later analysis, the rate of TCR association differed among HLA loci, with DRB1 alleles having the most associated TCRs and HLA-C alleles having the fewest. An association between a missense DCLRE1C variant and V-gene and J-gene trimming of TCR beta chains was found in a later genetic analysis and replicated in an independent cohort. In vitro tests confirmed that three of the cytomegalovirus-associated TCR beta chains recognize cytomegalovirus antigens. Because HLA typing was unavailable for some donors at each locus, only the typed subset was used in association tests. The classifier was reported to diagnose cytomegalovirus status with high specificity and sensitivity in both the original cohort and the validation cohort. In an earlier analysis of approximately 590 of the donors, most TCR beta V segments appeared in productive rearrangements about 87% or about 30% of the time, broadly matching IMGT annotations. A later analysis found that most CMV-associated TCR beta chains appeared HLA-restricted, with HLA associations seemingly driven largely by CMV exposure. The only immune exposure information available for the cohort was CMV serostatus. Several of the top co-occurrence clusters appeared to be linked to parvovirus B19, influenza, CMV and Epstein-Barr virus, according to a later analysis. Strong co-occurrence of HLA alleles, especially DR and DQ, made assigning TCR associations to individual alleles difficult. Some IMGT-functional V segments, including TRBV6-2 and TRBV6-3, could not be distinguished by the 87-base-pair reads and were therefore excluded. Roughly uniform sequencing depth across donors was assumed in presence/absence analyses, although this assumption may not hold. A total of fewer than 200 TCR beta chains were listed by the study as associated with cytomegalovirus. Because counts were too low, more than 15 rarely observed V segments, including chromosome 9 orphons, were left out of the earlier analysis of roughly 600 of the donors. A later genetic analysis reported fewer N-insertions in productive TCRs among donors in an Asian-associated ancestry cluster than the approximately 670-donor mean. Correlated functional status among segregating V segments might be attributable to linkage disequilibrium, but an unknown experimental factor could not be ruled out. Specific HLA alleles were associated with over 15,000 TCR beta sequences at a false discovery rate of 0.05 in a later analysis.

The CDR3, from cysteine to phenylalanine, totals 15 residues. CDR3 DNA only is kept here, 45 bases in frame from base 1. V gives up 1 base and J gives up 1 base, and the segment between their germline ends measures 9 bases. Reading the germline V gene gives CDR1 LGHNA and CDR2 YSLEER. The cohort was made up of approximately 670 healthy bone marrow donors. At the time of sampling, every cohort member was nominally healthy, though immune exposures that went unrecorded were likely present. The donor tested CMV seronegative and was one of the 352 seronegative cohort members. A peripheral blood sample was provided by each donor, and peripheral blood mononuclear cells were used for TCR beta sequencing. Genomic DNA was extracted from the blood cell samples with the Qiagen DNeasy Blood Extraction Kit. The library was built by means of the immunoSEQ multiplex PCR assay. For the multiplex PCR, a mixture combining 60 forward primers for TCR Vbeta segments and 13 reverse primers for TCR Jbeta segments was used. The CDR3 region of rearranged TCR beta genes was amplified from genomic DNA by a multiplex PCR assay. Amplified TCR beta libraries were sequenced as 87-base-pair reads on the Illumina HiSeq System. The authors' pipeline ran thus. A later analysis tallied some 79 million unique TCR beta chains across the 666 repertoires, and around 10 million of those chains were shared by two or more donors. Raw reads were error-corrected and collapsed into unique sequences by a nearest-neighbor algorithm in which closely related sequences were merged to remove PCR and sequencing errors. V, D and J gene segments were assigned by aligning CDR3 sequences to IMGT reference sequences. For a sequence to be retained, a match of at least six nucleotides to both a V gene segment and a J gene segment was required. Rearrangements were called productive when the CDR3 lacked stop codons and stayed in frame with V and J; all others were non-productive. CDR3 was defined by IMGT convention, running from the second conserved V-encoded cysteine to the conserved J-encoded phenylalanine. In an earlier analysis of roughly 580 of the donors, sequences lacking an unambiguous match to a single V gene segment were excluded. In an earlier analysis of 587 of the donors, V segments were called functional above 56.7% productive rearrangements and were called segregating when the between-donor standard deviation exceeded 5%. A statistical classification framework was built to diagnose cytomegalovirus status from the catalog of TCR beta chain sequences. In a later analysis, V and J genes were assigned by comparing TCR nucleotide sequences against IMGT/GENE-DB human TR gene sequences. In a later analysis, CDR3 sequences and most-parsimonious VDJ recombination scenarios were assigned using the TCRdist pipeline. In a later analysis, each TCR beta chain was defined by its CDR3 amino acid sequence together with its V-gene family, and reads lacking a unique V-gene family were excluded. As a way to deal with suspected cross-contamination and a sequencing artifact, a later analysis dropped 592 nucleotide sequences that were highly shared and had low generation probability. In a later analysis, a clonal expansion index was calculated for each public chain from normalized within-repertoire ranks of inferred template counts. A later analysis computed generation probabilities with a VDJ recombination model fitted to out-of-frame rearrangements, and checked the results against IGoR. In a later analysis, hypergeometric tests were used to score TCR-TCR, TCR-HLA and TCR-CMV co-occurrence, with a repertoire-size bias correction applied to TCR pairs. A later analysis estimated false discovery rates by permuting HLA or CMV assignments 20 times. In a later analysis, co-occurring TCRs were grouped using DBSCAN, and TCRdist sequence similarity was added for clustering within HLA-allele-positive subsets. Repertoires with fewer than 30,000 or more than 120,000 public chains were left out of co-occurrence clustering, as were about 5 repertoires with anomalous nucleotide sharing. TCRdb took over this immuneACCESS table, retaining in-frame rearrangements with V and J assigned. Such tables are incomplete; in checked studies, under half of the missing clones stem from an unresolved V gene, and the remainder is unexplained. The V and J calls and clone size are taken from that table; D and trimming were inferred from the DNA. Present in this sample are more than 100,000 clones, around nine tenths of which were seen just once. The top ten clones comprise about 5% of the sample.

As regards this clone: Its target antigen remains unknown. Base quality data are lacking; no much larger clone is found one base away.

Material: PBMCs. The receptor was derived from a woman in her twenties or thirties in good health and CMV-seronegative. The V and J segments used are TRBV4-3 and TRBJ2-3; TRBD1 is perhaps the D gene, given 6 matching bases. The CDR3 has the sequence CASSQGQAGTDTQYF. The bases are TGCGCCAGCAGCCAAGGACAGGCCGGCACAGATACGCAGTATTTT.